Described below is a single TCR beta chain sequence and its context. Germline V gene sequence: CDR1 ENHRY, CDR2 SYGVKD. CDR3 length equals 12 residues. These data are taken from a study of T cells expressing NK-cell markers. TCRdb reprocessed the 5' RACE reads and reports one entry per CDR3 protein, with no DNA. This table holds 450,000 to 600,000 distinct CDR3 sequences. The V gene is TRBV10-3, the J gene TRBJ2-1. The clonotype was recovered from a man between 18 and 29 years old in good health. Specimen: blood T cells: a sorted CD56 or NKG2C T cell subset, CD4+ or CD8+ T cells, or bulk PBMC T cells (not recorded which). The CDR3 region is CAISADPHEQFF.